The present T cell receptor beta chain was sequenced within a study of T cell responses to AZD1222 COVID-19 vaccine. The study, taken as a whole, reports: Unmutated variant regions reportedly attract nearly half of all spike-specific TCRs. Breadth and depth of Spike-specific TCRs rose after two AZD1222 doses. Recipients of AZD1222 seropositive at baseline numbered only 6 or 7. There were vaccine-associated CD4 TCRs across spike, dominant at 160-218 and 743-854.

This CDR3 comprises 18 residues. Per germline, CDR1 SGDLS and CDR2 YYNGEE. Trimming at V came to 0 bases and at J to 2 bases, leaving 10 bases not matched to a gene. The data were produced by immunoSEQ multiplex PCR, yet TCRdb's version contains in-frame clones alone and is incomplete. The sample carries 150,000 or so clones, 90% to 95% recorded once. Remarks on this clone: The antigen is not known.

The input for sequencing was peripheral blood, taken 28 days after the second AZD1222 dose. The sequence derives from an adult who received the AZD1222 COVID-19 vaccine. This rearrangement joins TRBV9 to TRBJ1-3; 8 positions match TRBD1. CDR3 sequence (DNA): TGTGCCAGCAGCGTAGAGGACAGGGTAAATGTGCCTGGAAACACCATATATTTT. Translating gives CASSVEDRVNVPGNTIYF.